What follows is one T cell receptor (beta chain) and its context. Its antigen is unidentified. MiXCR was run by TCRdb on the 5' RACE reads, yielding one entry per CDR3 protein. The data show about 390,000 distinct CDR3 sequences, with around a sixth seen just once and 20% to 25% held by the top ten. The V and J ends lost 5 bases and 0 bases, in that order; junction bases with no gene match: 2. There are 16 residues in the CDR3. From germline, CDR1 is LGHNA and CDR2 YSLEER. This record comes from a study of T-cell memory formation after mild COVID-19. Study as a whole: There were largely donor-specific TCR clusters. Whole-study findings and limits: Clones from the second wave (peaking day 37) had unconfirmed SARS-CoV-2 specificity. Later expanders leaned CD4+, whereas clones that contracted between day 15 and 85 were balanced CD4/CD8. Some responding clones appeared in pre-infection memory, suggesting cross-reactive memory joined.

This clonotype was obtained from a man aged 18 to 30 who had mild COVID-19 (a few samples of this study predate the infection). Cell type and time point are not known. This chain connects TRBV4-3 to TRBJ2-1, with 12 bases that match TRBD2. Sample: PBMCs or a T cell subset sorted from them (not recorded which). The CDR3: CASSLTSGGSYNEQFF. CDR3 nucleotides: TGCGCCAGCAGCTTGACTAGCGGGGGCTCCTACAATGAGCAGTTCTTC.